The clone carrying this T cell receptor (beta chain) has only a few counts. As yet, its antigen is unknown. The CDR3 consists of 13 residues. V gave up 0 bases and J gave up 5 bases, with 8 bases separating them. Germline assignment: CDR1 MNHNY and CDR2 SVGAGI (reference sequence). Primers included in the PCR were 60 Vbeta and 13 Jbeta primers. TCRdb's table, derived via immunoSEQ multiplex PCR, lists solely in-frame clones and lacks some. The table shows under 150,000 clones, with roughly 80% occurring only once. These data come from a study of cytomegalovirus exposure and HLA in healthy donors. Points from the study as a whole: Later work found most CMV-associated TCR beta chains apparently HLA-restricted.

The gene calls are TRBV6-6 and TRBJ2-7; D unclear. The TCR sequence derives from a woman aged 40 to 50 in good health and CMV-seronegative. Sequences were obtained from PBMCs. The CDR3, as DNA: TGTGCCAGCAGTTACTCGGCGGAAAACGAGCAGTACTTC. It encodes CASSYSAENEQYF.